The clone carrying this TCR beta chain is a singleton in its sample. Its specificity is unknown. At one end, the junction sequence differs from germline, possibly due to a read error. The length of the CDR3 is 14 residues. Germline V gene lookup returns CDR1 SGDLS and CDR2 YYNGEE. This entry is derived from a study of early T cells in non-severe SARS-CoV-2 infection. Across the study: Sequenced bulk RNA came from whole blood that was unsorted, and chains were unpaired.

Findings and limits, study-wide: Private and CD4 specificities were missed by VDJdb matching, skewed to anti-spike CD8.

Unique molecular identifiers were added to individual cDNA molecules. TCRdb independently ran MiXCR on the 5' RACE reads; one entry per CDR3 protein. The sample carries 75,000 or so distinct CDR3 sequences, about an eighth recorded once. This TCR was sampled from an adult who was a healthcare worker with PCR-confirmed SARS-CoV-2 infection or an uninfected control (not recorded which). The chain has TRBV9 and TRBJ2-1, with 8 bases lining up with TRBD1. Sequenced input: whole blood. CDR3 sequence reads: CACSVRGRDSEQFF. The CDR3 DNA reads as TGTGCCTGCAGCGTCAGGGGGCGCGATTCTGAGCAGTTCTTC.